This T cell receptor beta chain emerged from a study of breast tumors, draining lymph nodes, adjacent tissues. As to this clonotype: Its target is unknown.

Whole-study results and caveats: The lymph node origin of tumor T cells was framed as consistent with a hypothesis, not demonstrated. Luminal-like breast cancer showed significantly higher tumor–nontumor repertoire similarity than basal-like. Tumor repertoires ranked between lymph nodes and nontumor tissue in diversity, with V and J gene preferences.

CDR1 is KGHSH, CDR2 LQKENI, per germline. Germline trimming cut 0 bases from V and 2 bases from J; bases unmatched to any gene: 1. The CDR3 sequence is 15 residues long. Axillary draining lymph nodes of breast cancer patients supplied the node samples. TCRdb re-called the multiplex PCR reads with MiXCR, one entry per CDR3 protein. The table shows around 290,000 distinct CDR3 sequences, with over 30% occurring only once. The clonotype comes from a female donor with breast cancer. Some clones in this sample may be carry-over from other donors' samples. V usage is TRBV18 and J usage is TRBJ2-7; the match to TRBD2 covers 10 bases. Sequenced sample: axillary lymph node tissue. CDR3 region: CASSPPGLATYEQYF. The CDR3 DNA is TGTGCCAGCTCACCACCGGGACTAGCGACCTACGAGCAGTACTTC.